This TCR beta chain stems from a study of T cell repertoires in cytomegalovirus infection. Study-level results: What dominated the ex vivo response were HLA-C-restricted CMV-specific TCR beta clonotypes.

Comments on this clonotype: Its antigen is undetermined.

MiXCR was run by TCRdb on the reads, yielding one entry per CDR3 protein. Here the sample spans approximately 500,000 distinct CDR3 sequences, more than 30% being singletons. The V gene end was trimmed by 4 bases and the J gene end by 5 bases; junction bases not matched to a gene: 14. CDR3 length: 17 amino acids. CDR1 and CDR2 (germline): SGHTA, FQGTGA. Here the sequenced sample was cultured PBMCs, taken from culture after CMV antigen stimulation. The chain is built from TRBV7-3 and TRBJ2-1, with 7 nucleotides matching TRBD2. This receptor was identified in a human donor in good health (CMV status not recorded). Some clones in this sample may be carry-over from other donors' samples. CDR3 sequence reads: CASSSPLGSGPNNEQFF. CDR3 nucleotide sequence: TGTGCCAGCAGCTCCCCTCTTGGTAGCGGGCCCAACAATGAGCAGTTCTTC.